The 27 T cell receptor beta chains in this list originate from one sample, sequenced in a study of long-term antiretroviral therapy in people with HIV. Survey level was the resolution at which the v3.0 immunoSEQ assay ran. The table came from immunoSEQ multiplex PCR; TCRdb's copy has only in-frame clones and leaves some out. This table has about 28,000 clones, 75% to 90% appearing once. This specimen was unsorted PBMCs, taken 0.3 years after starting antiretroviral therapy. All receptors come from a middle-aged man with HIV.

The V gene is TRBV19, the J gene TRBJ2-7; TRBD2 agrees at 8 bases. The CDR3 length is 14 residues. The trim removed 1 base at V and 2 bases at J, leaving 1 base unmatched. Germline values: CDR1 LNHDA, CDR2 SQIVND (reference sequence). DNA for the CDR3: TGTGCCAGTAGTATAGCAGCGGGAGCCTACGAGCAGTACTTC. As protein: CASSIAAGAYEQYF.

The CDR3 is CASSPNQGGQPQHF. CDR3 coding DNA: TGCGCCAGCAGCCCCAACCAGGGAGGTCAGCCCCAGCATTTT. The chain carries TRBV4-3 and TRBJ1-5, with TRBD1 as a possible D gene (5 bases). Germline values: CDR1 LGHNA, CDR2 YSLEER. V was cut by 4 bases and J by 6 bases, with 13 bases left in between. The CDR3 is 14 amino acids.

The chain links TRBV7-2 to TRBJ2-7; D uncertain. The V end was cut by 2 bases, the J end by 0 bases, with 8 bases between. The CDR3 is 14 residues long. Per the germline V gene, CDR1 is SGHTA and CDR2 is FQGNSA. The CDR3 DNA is TGTGCCAGCAGCTTAATGTGGGACTCCTACGAGCAGTACTTC. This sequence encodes CASSLMWDSYEQYF.

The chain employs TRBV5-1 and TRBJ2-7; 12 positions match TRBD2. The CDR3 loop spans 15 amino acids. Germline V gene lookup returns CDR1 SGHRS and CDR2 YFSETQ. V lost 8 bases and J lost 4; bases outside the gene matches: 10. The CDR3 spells CASSPQTSGSYEQYF. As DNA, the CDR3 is TGCGCCAGTTCCCCGCAGACTAGCGGGAGTTACGAGCAGTACTTC.

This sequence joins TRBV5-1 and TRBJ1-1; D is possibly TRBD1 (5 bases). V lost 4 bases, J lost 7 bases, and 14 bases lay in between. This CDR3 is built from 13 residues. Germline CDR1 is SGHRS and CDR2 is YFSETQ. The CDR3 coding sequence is TGCGCCAGCAGCCATCAGACAGACCGTGAAGCTTTCTTT. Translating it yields CASSHQTDREAFF.

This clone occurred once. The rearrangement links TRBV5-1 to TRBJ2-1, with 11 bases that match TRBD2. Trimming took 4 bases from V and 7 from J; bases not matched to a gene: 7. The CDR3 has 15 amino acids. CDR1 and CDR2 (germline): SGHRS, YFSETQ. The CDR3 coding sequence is TGCGCCAGCAGCGATACTAGCGGGAGTGGGAATGAGCAGTTCTTC. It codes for CASSDTSGSGNEQFF.

The CDR3, as DNA: TGTGCCAGCATGTCGGACAGATTAACACCCCTCCACTTT. Amino acids: CASMSDRLTPLHF. The genes are TRBV5-8 and TRBJ1-6; D might be TRBD1 (6 bases). The CDR3 contains 13 residues. The germline CDR1 and CDR2 sequences are SGHTS and YDEGEE. V was trimmed by 6 bases and J by 11 bases, leaving 15 bases between them.

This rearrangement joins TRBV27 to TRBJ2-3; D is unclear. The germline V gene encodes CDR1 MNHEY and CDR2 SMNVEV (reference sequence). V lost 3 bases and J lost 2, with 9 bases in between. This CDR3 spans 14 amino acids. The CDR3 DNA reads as TGTGCCAGCAGTTTCTCAGCCCCCACAGATACGCAGTATTTT. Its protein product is CASSFSAPTDTQYF.

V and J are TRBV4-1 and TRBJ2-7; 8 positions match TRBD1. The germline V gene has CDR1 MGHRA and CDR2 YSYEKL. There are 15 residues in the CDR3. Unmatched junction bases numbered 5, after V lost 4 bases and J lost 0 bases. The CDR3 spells CASSPGQGLSYEQYF. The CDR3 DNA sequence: TGCGCCAGCAGCCCTGGACAGGGTCTCTCCTACGAGCAGTACTTC.

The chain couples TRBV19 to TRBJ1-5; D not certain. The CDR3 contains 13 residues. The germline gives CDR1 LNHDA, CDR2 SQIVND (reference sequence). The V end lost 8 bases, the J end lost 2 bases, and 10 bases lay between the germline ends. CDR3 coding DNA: TGTGCCAGTCATCGTGCGGGCAATCAGCCCCAGCATTTT. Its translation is CASHRAGNQPQHF.

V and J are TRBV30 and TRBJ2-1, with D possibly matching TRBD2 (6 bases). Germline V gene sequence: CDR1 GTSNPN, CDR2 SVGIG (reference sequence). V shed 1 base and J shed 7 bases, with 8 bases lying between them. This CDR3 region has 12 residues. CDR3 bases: TGTGCCTGGAGTGCCCTAGCGAATGAGCAGTTCTTC. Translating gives CAWSALANEQFF.

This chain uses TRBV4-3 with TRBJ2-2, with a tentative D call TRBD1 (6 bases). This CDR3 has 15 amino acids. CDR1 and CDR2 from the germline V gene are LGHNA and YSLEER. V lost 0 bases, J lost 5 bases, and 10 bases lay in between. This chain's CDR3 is CASSQDRGSTGELFF. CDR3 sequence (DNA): TGCGCCAGCAGCCAAGATAGGGGGTCGACCGGGGAGCTGTTTTTT.

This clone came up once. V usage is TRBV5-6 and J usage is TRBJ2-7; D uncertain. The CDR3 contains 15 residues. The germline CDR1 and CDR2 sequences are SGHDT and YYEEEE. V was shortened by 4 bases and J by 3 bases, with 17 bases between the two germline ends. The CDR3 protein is CASSPYALPYYEQYF. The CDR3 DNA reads TGTGCCAGCAGCCCCTACGCCCTCCCGTACTACGAGCAGTACTTC.

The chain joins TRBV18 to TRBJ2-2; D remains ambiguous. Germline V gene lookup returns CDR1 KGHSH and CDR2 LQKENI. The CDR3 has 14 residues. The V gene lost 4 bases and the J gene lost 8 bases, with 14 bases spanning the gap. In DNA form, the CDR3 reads TGTGCCAGCTCACTTCAACTGGATCGGGGGGAGCTGTTTTTT. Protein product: CASSLQLDRGELFF.

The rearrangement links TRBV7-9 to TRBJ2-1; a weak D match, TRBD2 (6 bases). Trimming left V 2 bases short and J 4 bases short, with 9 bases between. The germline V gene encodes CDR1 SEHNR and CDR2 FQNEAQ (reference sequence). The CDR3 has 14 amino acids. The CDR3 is CASSLLASYNEQFF. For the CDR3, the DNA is TGTGCCAGCAGCTTACTAGCGTCATACAATGAGCAGTTCTTC.

The CDR3 sequence is CASSDVGQPQHF. As DNA, the CDR3 is TGTGCCAGCAGCGACGTAGGGCAGCCCCAGCATTTT. The V gene is TRBV6-5, the J gene TRBJ1-5; D unresolved. Looked up from germline, CDR1 is MNHEY and CDR2 is SVGAGI. V lost 6 bases, J lost 7 bases, and 10 bases lay in between. The CDR3 consists of 12 residues.

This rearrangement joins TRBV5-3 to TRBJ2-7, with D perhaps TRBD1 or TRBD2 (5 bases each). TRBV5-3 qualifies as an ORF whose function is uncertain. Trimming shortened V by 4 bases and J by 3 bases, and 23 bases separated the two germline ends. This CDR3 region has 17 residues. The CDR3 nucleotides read TGTGCCAGAAGCGCGACCTTTAGGGCAGGGAGTATCTACGAGCAGTACTTC. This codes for CARSATFRAGSIYEQYF.

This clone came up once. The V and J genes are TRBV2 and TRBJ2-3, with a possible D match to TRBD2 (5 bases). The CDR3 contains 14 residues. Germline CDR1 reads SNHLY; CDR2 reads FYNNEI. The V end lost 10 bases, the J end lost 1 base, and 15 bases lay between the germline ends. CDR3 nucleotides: TGTGCCACTAACCCGGGGTTTGGCACAGATACGCAGTATTTT. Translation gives CATNPGFGTDTQYF.

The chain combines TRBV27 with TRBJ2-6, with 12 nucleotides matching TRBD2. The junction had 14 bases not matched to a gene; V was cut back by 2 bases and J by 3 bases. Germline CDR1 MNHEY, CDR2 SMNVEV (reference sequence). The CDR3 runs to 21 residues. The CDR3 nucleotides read TGTGCCAGCAGTTTAAGGCCCAAGGTACTAGCGGGAGGAGGTGGGGCCAACGTCCTGACTTTC. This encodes CASSLRPKVLAGGGGANVLTF.

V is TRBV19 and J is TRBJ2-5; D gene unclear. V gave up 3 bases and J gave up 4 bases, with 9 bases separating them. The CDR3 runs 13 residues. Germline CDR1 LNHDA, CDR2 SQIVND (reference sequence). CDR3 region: CASSIPNLETQYF. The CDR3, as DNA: TGTGCCAGTAGTATTCCCAACCTAGAGACCCAGTACTTC.

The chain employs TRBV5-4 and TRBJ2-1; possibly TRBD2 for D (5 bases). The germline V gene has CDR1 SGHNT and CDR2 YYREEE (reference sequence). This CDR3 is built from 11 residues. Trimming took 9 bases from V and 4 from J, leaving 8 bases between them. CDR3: CAMLAYNEQFF. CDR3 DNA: TGTGCCATGCTAGCTTACAATGAGCAGTTCTTC.

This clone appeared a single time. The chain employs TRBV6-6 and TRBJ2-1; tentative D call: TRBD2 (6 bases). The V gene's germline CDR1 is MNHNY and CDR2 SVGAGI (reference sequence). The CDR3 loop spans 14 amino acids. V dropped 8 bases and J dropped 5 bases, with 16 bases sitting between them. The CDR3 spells CASSSGTSNNEQFF. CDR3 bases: TGTGCCAGCTCCTCCGGGACTTCCAACAATGAGCAGTTCTTC.

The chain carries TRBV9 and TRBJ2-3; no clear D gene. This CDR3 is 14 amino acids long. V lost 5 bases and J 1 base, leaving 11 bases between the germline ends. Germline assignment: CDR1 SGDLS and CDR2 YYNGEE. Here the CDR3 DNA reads TGTGCCAGCAGTGATCCCCGGGGCACAGATACGCAGTATTTT. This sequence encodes CASSDPRGTDTQYF.

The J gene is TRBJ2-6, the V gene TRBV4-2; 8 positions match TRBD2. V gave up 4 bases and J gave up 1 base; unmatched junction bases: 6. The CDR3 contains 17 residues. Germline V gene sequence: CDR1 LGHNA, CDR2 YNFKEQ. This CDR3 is CASSRSGGPSGANVLTF. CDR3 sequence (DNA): TGTGCCAGCAGCCGGTCGGGGGGGCCGTCTGGGGCCAACGTCCTGACTTTC.

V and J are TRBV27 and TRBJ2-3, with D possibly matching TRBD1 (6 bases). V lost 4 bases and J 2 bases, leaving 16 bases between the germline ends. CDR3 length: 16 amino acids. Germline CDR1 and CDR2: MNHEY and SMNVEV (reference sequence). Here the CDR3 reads CASSWTAQAATDTQYF. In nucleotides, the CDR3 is TGTGCCAGCAGTTGGACAGCCCAGGCGGCCACAGATACGCAGTATTTT.

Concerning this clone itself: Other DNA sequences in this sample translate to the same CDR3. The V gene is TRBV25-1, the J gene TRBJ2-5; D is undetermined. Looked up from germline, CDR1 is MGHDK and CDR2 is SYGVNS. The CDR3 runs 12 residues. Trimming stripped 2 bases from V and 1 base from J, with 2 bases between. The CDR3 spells CASSESQETQYF. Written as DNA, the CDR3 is TGTGCCAGCAGTGAAAGCCAAGAGACCCAGTACTTC. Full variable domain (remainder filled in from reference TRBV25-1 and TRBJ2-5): EADIYQTPRYLVIGTGKKITLECSQTMGHDKMYWYQQDPGMELHLIHYSYGVNSTEKGDLSSESTVSRIRTEHFPLTLESARPSHTSQYLCASSESQETQYFGPGTRLLVL.

In nucleotides, the CDR3 is TGTGCCAGCAGGCCTACTAGCGGGGAGCTGTTTTTT. Its translation: CASRPTSGELFF. This chain connects TRBV6-6 to TRBJ2-2; D possibly corresponds to TRBD2 (5 bases). The CDR3 runs to 12 residues. Trimming shortened V by 6 bases and J by 7 bases, and 9 bases separated the two germline ends. The germline gives CDR1 MNHNY, CDR2 SVGAGI (reference sequence).